This TCR beta chain is drawn from a study of cytomegalovirus exposure and HLA in healthy donors. Germline V CDR1 and CDR2: SGHRS, YFSETQ. Deletions cut 1 base from V and 6 bases from J, with 7 bases between. The CDR3 has 12 amino acids. Vbeta (60) and Jbeta (13) primers were used in the PCR. TCRdb keeps only in-frame clones here, not all; method: immunoSEQ multiplex PCR. This table lists under 200,000 clones. The rearrangement joins TRBV5-1 to TRBJ1-1; no clear D gene. Material: PBMCs. The TCR was taken from a young man in good health and CMV-seronegative. The CDR3 DNA reads TGCGCCAGCAGCTTGCCCTCCCCTGAAGCTTTCTTT. Translation gives CASSLPSPEAFF. The whole variable domain, filled in from reference TRBV5-1 and TRBJ1-1, reads KAGVTQTPRYLIKTRGQQVTLSCSPISGHRSVSWYQQTPGQGLQFLFEYFSETQRNKGNFPGRFSGRQFSNSRSEMNVSTLELGDSALYLCASSLPSPEAFFGQGTRLTVV.